Below, 21 T cell receptor beta chains from the same sample are listed, as sequenced in a study of T cell clonality in common variable immunodeficiency. Findings and limits, study-wide: Common variable immunodeficiency TCR beta sequences reportedly had fewer deletions and N-nucleotide insertions.

The table came from immunoSEQ multiplex PCR; TCRdb's copy has only in-frame clones and leaves some out. The sample shows fewer than 35,000 clones, none of them appearing just once. Their antigens are not known. Input material: peripheral blood mononuclear cells. These receptors were obtained from a human donor with common variable immunodeficiency.

This clone has at least ten counts. The same CDR3 arises from other DNA sequences in this sample as well. The CDR3 sequence is CAISDRSSGNTIYF. The sequenced part of the CDR3 DNA is TGTGCCATCAGTGACAGGAGCTCTGGAAACACC. J is TRBJ1-3 and V is TRBV10-3; D call uncertain. The read finishes 3 residues shy of the CDR3 end, and the germline J gene is used to complete it. Between the trimmed V and J ends, which lost 3 bases and 0 bases, there was a span of 6 bases. Germline V gives CDR1 ENHRY, CDR2 SYGVKD. This CDR3 spans 14 amino acids.

This clone was counted ten times or more. The missing CDR3 end, 3 residues past where the read stops, is filled in from the germline J gene. The chain joins TRBV7-9 to TRBJ2-7; the D is unclear. This CDR3 has 13 residues. V was cut by 1 base and J by 5 bases, with 9 bases left in between. Germline CDR1 SEHNR, CDR2 FQNEAQ (reference sequence). The part of the CDR3 DNA that was read is TGTGCCAGCAGCTTAGACAGCCAGGACGAG. It codes for CASSLDSQDE. The full CDR3 protein is CASSLDSQDEQYF. Full variable domain (remainder filled in from reference TRBV7-9 and TRBJ2-7): DTGVSQNPRHKITKRGQNVTFRCDPISEHNRLYWYRQTLGQGPEFLTYFQNEAQLEKSRLLSDRFSAERPKGSFSTLEIQRTEQGDSAMYLCASSLDSQDEQYFGPGTRLTVT.

Comment on this clone: The sequenced fragment ends 3 residues before the CDR3 boundary, so the rest is inferred from the germline J gene. The chain employs TRBV18 and TRBJ1-1; perhaps TRBD1 as D (5 bases). The CDR3 contains 12 residues. V gave up 3 bases and J gave up 7 bases, with 9 bases separating them. Germline values: CDR1 KGHSH, CDR2 LQKENI. Here the CDR3 reads CASSPGQHEAFF. The sequenced CDR3 bases are TGTGCCAGCTCACCGGGGCAGCATGAA.

In its sample, this clone was seen a few times. Read data end 3 residues before the CDR3 end; the end is taken from the germline J gene. The chain links TRBV18 to TRBJ1-6, with D perhaps matching TRBD1 (6 bases). The V end lost 6 bases, the J end lost 10 bases, and 13 bases lay between the germline ends. The CDR3 consists of 13 residues. CDR1 and CDR2 (germline): KGHSH, LQKENI. The CDR3 spells CASSTGQQSPLHF. CDR3 DNA (partial): TGTGCCAGCTCTACGGGACAACAGTCACCC.

This clone was detected many times. From the germline J gene comes the end of the CDR3, since the read stops 3 residues before it. The chain joins TRBV15 to TRBJ2-1; TRBD2 agrees at 12 bases. J gave up 7 bases and V 0 bases, and 1 base lay outside the gene matches. Germline CDR1 reads LNHNV; CDR2 reads YYDKDF (reference sequence). The CDR3 has 15 amino acids. CDR3 region: CATSRDGLAGNEQFF. The CDR3 DNA, read in part, is TGTGCCACCAGCAGAGATGGACTAGCGGGGAATGAG.

In regard to this clone: Coverage ceases 3 residues before the CDR3 finishes, and the germline J gene fills in the end. The chain links TRBV30 to TRBJ1-6, with a possible D match to TRBD1 (6 bases). CDR1 and CDR2 from the germline V gene are GTSNPN and SVGIG (reference sequence). The length of the CDR3 is 14 residues. V lost 0 bases, J lost 9 bases, and 12 bases lay in between. The sequenced CDR3 bases are TGTGCCTGGAGTGTCCTAGGGGGAGGTTCACCC. Residues: CAWSVLGGGSP. In full, the CDR3 is CAWSVLGGGSPLHF.

With respect to this clone: The CDR3 end falls 3 residues outside the read, so it is completed with the germline J gene. The gene calls are TRBV5-1 and TRBJ1-1; 7 nucleotides align to TRBD1. CDR1 is SGHRS and CDR2 is YFSETQ in the germline V gene. With V trimmed by 4 bases and J by 3 bases, 21 bases remained unmatched. This CDR3 has 19 amino acids. The covered CDR3 bases are TGCGCCAGCAGCCCCACGCTCAGGGGGATTTCGAACGGGGACACTGAA. Its protein is CASSPTLRGISNGDTE. The complete CDR3 reads CASSPTLRGISNGDTEAFF.

This clone has more than one count but fewer than ten. This CDR3 is CASSGGGRGNSPLHF. Partial CDR3 DNA: TGTGCCAGCAGTGGAGGCGGGAGGGGGAATTCACCC. The chain couples TRBV2 to TRBJ1-6, with a possible D match to TRBD1 (6 bases). The read finishes 3 residues shy of the CDR3 end, and the germline J gene is used to complete it. The germline CDR1 and CDR2 sequences are SNHLY and FYNNEI. This CDR3 spans 15 amino acids. V shed 4 bases and J shed 7 bases, with 14 bases lying between them. The full variable domain, rest sourced from reference TRBV2 and TRBJ1-6, is EPEVTQTPSHQVTQMGQEVILRCVPISNHLYFYWYRQILGQKVEFLVSFYNNEISEKSEIFDDQFSVERPDGSNFTLKIRSTKLEDSAMYFCASSGGGRGNSPLHFGNGTRLTVT.

At least ten counts were recorded for this clone. The sequence runs out 3 residues before the end of the CDR3; the remainder is reconstructed from the germline J gene. The chain couples TRBV5-1 to TRBJ1-4; 7 bases map to TRBD1. The length of the CDR3 is 16 residues. Germline V gives CDR1 SGHRS, CDR2 YFSETQ. V lost 0 bases to trimming and J lost 2 bases; unmatched junction nucleotides: 4. CDR3 in amino acids: CASSLVSGGTNEKLFF. CDR3 DNA, as far as it was read: TGCGCCAGCAGCTTGGTCTCAGGGGGGACTAATGAAAAA.

This clone occurred many times. The missing CDR3 end, 3 residues past where the read stops, is filled in from the germline J gene. The chain joins TRBV5-1 to TRBJ1-1; D call uncertain. Trimming stripped 2 bases from V and 2 bases from J, with 7 bases between. Per the germline V gene, CDR1 is SGHRS and CDR2 is YFSETQ. This CDR3 is 13 amino acids long. The CDR3 sequence: CASSFEGNTEAFF. The part of the CDR3 DNA that was read is TGCGCCAGCAGCTTCGAGGGTAACACTGAA.

A note on this clone: The CDR3 end is not reached by the read, which stops 3 residues before it; the germline J gene fills it in. The chain has TRBV7-9 and TRBJ1-2, with a weak D call TRBD1 (5 bases). Trimming stripped 5 bases from V and 3 bases from J, with 10 bases between. The V gene's germline CDR1 is SEHNR and CDR2 FQNEAQ (reference sequence). The CDR3 has 13 residues. The DNA read from the CDR3 is TGTGCCAGCAGCACGGACACAGACTATGGC. This gives the protein CASSTDTDYG. From start to end, the CDR3 is CASSTDTDYGYTF.

As to this clone: Read sequence stops 3 residues before the CDR3 end, and the germline J gene provides the missing end. The chain is built from TRBV20-1 and TRBJ1-3; D gene ambiguous. V was pared by 0 bases and J by 1 base, with 4 bases between. Germline V gene data show CDR1 as DFQATT and CDR2 as SNEGSKA (reference sequence). The CDR3 is made up of 13 amino acids. Partial CDR3 DNA: TGCAGTGCTAGAGAACAATCTGGAAACACC. Protein product: CSAREQSGNT. The whole CDR3 sequence is CSAREQSGNTIYF.

This clone showed up many times. The read falls 3 residues short of the CDR3 end, and the missing part is taken from the germline J gene. The chain couples TRBV7-9 to TRBJ1-2; 7 positions agree with TRBD1. Germline V gene sequence: CDR1 SEHNR, CDR2 FQNEAQ (reference sequence). V shed 1 base and J 6 bases; nucleotides not matched to a gene: 2. The CDR3 contains 13 residues. Partial CDR3 DNA: TGTGCCAGCAGCTTAGTCGGGACAGATGGC. It yields the protein CASSLVGTDG. The full CDR3 reads CASSLVGTDGYTF.

Details on this clone: The read terminates 3 residues ahead of where the CDR3 ends, so the germline J gene completes it. The chain links TRBV6-1 to TRBJ1-2; the D is unclear. The V end lost 2 bases, the J end lost 5 bases, and 9 bases lay between the germline ends. The CDR3 consists of 13 residues. Germline V gives CDR1 MNHNS, CDR2 SASEGT. The sequenced CDR3 bases are TGTGCCAGCAGTGAAAACGGGGAGTATGGC. Its translation is CASSENGEYG. The whole CDR3 region reads CASSENGEYGYTF.

This clone was recorded at least ten times. The read ends 3 residues shy of where the CDR3 ends; the end is completed using the germline J gene. The chain joins TRBV30 to TRBJ2-1, with unresolved D. The CDR3 is 15 residues long. The germline gives CDR1 GTSNPN, CDR2 SVGIG (reference sequence). Trimming took 1 base from V and 7 from J, leaving 17 bases between them. The CDR3 is CAWSGGIPRPNEQFF. The CDR3 DNA, read in part, is TGTGCCTGGAGTGGAGGCATTCCCCGCCCGAATGAG. Full variable domain (missing parts from reference TRBV30 and TRBJ2-1): SQTIHQWPATLVQPVGSPLSLECTVEGTSNPNLYWYRQAAGRGLQLLFYSVGIGQISSEVPQNLSASRPQDRQFILSSKKLLLSDSGFYLCAWSGGIPRPNEQFFGPGTRLTVL.

Of note for this clone: The missing CDR3 end, 3 residues past where the read stops, is filled in from the germline J gene. The chain links TRBV30 to TRBJ1-4, with D possibly TRBD1 on 5 matching bases. Trimming took off 5 bases at V and 10 bases at J, with 17 bases between the two ends. Germline values: CDR1 GTSNPN, CDR2 SVGIG (reference sequence). This CDR3 contains 13 residues. CDR3 sequence reads: CAWLSEGVGKLFF. Incomplete CDR3 DNA: TGTGCCTGGCTCTCTGAAGGGGTAGGAAAA.

Note on this clone: The read halts 3 residues ahead of the CDR3 end, with the missing end drawn from the germline J gene. This chain uses TRBV20-1 with TRBJ1-2; possible D gene TRBD1, 5 bases. This CDR3 is 16 amino acids long. V lost 0 bases and J lost 1, with 15 bases in between. The germline CDR1 and CDR2 sequences are DFQATT and SNEGSKA (reference sequence). The chain's CDR3 is CSARDPVAGNNYGYTF. CDR3 DNA, as far as it was read: TGCAGTGCTAGAGACCCCGTCGCAGGGAATAACTATGGC.

This clone appeared many times. The DNA ends 3 residues before the CDR3 does, and the rest of the CDR3 is filled in from the germline J gene. The gene calls are TRBV20-1 and TRBJ1-4; TRBD1 agrees at 7 bases. The CDR3 loop spans 16 amino acids. Losses at the gene ends were 6 bases for V and 5 bases for J; bases not matched to a gene: 15. Per germline, CDR1 DFQATT and CDR2 SNEGSKA (reference sequence). The CDR3 protein is CSASGGTAPGNEKLFF. The CDR3 bases that were read are TGCAGTGCCAGTGGGGGGACAGCTCCCGGAAATGAAAAA.

This clone was found many times. With the read ending 3 residues before the CDR3 end, the germline J gene is used to fill in that end. This chain uses TRBV5-5 with TRBJ1-1; D is perhaps TRBD1 (6 bases). Germline assignment: CDR1 SGHKS and CDR2 YYEKEE (reference sequence). The CDR3 is 13 residues long. This CDR3 is CASSPYREEKAFF. The CDR3 DNA, read in part, is TGTGCCAGCAGCCCCTACAGGGAGGAGAAA.

This clone has a handful of counts. The sequenced fragment ends 3 residues before the CDR3 boundary, so the rest is inferred from the germline J gene. Distinct nucleotide sequences in the sample also encode this CDR3. The chain carries TRBV30 and TRBJ2-7; 11 nucleotides align to TRBD1. CDR3 length: 15 residues. The J segment lost 6 bases and the V segment lost 7 bases, leaving 14 bases of the junction unmatched. The V gene's germline CDR1 is GTSNPN and CDR2 SVGIG (reference sequence). The CDR3 DNA, read in part, is TGTGCCTCTTCCGCTGCAGGGACAGGGGGGGCCGAG. Encoded protein: CASSAAGTGGAE. The whole CDR3 region reads CASSAAGTGGAEQYF.

In regard to this clone: The read comes to an end 3 residues before the CDR3 does, leaving the germline J gene to fill in the end. V is TRBV5-1 and J is TRBJ2-1, with 7 bases fitting TRBD2. The V segment lost 5 bases and the J segment 2 bases; nucleotides outside the gene matches: 22. Germline lookup yields CDR1 SGHRS and CDR2 YFSETQ. This CDR3 has 20 amino acids. Here the CDR3 reads CASRAGVAVLAAKTYNEQFF. The CDR3 bases that were read are TGCGCCAGCAGGGCCGGGGTGGCGGTTCTAGCGGCCAAAACCTACAATGAG. Based on the CDR3 plus reference TRBV5-1 and TRBJ2-1, the full variable domain is KAGVTQTPRYLIKTRGQQVTLSCSPISGHRSVSWYQQTPGQGLQFLFEYFSETQRNKGNFPGRFSGRQFSNSRSEMNVSTLELGDSALYLCASRAGVAVLAAKTYNEQFFGPGTRLTVL.